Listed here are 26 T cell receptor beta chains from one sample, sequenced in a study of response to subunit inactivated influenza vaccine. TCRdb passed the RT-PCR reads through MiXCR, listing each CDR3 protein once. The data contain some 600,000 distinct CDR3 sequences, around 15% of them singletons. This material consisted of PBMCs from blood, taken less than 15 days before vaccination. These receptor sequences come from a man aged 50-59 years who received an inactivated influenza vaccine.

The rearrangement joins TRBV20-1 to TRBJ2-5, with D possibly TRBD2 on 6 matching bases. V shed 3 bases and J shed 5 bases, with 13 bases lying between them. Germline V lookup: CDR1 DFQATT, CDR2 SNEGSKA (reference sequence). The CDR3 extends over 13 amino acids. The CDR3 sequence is CSARGLGGETQYF. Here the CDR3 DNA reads TGCAGTGCTAGGGGCCTCGGAGGGGAGACCCAGTACTTC.

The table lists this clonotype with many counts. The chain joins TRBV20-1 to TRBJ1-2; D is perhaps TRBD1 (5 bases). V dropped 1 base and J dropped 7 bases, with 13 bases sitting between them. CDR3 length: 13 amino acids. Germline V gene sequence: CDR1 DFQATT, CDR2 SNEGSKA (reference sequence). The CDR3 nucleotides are TGCAGTGCTAGAGGAACAGGTCTTGTTGGCTACACCTTC. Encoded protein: CSARGTGLVGYTF.

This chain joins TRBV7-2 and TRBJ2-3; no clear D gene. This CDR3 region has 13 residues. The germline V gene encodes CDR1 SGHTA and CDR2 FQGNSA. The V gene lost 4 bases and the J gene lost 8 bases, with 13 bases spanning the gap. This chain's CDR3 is CASSSEPISTQYF. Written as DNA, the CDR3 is TGTGCCAGCAGCTCTGAGCCCATTTCTACGCAGTATTTT.

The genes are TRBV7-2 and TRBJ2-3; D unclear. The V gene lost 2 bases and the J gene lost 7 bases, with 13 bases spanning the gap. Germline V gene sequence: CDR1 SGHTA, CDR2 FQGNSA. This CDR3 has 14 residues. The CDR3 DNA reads TGTGCCAGCAGCTTACTTCTGGGATCGAATACGCAGTATTTT. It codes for CASSLLLGSNTQYF. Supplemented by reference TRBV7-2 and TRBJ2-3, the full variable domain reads GAGVSQSPSNKVTEKGKDVELRCDPISGHTALYWYRQSLGQGLEFLIYFQGNSAPDKSGLPSDRFSAERTGGSVSTLTIQRTQQEDSAVYLCASSLLLGSNTQYFGPGTRLTVL.

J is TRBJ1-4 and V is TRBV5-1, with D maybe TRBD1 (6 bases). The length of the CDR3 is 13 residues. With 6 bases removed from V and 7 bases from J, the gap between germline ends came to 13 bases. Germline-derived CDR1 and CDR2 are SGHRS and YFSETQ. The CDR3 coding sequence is TGCGCCAGCAAGAAGGACAGCGTTGAAAAACTGTTTTTT. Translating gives CASKKDSVEKLFF. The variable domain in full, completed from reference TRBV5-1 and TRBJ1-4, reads KAGVTQTPRYLIKTRGQQVTLSCSPISGHRSVSWYQQTPGQGLQFLFEYFSETQRNKGNFPGRFSGRQFSNSRSEMNVSTLELGDSALYLCASKKDSVEKLFFGSGTQLSVL.

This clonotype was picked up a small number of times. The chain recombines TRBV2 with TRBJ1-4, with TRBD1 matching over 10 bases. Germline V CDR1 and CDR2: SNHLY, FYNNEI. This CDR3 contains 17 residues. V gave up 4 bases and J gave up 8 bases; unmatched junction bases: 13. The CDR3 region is CASSATGGPISGEKLFF. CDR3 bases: TGTGCCAGCAGTGCGACAGGGGGCCCGATTTCAGGGGAAAAACTGTTTTTT.

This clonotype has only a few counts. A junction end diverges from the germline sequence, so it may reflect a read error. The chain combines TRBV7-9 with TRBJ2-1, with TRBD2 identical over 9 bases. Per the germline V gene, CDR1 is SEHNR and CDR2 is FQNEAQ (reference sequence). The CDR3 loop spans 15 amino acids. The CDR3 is CASSIAGVVYNEQFF. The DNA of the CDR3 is TGTGCCAGCAGCATAGCGGGAGTAGTCTACAATGAGCAGTTCTTC.

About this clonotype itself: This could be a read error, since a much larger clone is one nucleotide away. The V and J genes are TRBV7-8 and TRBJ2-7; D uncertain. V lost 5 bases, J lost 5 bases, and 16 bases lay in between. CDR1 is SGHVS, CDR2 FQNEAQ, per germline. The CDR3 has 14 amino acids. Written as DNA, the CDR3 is TGTGCCAGCAGCAGCCGGACCAACCCCCACGAGCAGTACTTC. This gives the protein CASSSRTNPHEQYF.

As DNA, the CDR3 is TGTGCCAGCAGCCTAGCCGGGACTTCCGCCAACTATGGCTACACCTTC. This encodes CASSLAGTSANYGYTF. V gene TRBV3-1 combines with J gene TRBJ1-2, with D possibly being TRBD1 (5 bases). V lost 4 bases, J lost 2 bases, and 17 bases lay in between. CDR3 length: 16 amino acids. Per germline, CDR1 LGHDT and CDR2 YNNKEL (reference sequence). The variable domain in full, completed from reference TRBV3-1 and TRBJ1-2, reads DTAVSQTPKYLVTQMGNDKSIKCEQNLGHDTMYWYKQDSKKFLKIMFSYNNKELIINETVPNRFSPKSPDKAHLNLHINSLELGDSAVYFCASSLAGTSANYGYTFGSGTRLTVV.

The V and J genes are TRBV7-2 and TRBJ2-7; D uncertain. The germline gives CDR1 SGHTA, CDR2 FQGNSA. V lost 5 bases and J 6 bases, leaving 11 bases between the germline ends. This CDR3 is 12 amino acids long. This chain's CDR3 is CASSSVKSEQYF. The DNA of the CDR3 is TGTGCCAGCAGCAGTGTAAAAAGCGAGCAGTACTTC.

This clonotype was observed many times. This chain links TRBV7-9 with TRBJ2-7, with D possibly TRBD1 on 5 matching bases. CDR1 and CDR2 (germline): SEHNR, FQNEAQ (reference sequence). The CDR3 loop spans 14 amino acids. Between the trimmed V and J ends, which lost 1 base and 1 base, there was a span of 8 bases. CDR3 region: CASSLEPGSYEQYF. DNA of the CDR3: TGTGCCAGCAGCTTAGAGCCAGGGTCCTACGAGCAGTACTTC. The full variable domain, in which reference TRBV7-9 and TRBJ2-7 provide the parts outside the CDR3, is DTGVSQNPRHKITKRGQNVTFRCDPISEHNRLYWYRQTLGQGPEFLTYFQNEAQLEKSRLLSDRFSAERPKGSFSTLEIQRTEQGDSAMYLCASSLEPGSYEQYFGPGTRLTVT.

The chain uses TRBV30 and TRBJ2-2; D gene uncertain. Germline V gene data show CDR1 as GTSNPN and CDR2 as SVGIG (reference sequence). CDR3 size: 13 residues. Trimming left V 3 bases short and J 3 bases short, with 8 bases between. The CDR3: CAWRVMDTGELFF. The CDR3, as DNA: TGTGCCTGGAGGGTAATGGACACCGGGGAGCTGTTTTTT.

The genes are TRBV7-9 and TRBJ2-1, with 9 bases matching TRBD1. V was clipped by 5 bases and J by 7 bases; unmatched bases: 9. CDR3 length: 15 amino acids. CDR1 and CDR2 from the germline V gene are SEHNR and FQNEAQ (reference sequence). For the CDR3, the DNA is TGTGCCAGCAGCCCCGGGACAGGGTTAAGTAATGAGCAGTTCTTC. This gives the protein CASSPGTGLSNEQFF.

The CDR3 spells CASSPRAGTGNNEQFF. The CDR3 coding sequence is TGCGCCAGCAGCCCAAGGGCGGGGACAGGGAACAATGAGCAGTTCTTC. The rearrangement joins TRBV5-1 to TRBJ2-1; 9 bases map to TRBD1. Losses at the gene ends were 4 bases for V and 5 bases for J; bases not matched to a gene: 10. The CDR3 totals 16 residues. Germline CDR1 reads SGHRS; CDR2 reads YFSETQ.

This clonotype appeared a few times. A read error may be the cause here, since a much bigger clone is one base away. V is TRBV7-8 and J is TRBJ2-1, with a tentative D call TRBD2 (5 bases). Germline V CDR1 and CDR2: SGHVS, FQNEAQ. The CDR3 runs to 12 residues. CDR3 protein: CAGSLGVDEQFF. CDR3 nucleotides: TGTGCCGGCAGCTTGGGAGTGGATGAGCAGTTCTTC.

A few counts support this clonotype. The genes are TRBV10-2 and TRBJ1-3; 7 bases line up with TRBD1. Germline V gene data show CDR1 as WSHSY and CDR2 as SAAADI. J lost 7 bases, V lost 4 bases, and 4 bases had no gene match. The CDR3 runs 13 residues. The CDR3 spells CASSALQGNTIYF. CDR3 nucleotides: TGCGCCAGCAGTGCCCTACAGGGGAACACCATATATTTT.

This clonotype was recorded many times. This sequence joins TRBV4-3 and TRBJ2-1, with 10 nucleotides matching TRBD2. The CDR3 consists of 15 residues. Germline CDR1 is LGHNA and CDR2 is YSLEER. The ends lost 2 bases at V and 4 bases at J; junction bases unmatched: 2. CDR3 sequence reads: CASSQRTSGYNEQFF. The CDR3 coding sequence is TGCGCCAGCAGCCAAAGGACTAGCGGTTACAATGAGCAGTTCTTC.

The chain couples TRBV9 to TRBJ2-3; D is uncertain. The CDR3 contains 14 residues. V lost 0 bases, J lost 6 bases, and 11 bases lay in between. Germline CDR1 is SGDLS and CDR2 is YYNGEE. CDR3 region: CASSVEDLRDTQYF. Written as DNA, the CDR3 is TGTGCCAGCAGCGTAGAAGATCTCAGGGATACGCAGTATTTT.

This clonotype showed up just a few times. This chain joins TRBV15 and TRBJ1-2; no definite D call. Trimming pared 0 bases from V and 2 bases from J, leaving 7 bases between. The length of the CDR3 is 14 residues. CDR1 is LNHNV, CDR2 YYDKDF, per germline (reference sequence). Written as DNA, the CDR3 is TGTGCCACCAGCAGAGATCTAGGGAACTATGGCTACACCTTC. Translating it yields CATSRDLGNYGYTF.

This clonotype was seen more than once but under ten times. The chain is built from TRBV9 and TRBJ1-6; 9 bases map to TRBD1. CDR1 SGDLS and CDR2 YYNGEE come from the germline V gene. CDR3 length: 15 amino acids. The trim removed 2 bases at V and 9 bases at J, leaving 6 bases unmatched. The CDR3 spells CASSVLGTGTSPLHF. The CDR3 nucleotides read TGTGCCAGCAGCGTCCTCGGGACAGGGACTTCACCCCTCCACTTT.

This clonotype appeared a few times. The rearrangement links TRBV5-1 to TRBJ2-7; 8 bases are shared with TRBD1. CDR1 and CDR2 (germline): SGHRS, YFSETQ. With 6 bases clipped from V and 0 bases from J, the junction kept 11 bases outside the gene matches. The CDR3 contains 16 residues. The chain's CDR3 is CASNRGSDRDSYEQYF. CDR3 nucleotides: TGCGCCAGCAACCGGGGGTCGGACAGGGACTCCTACGAGCAGTACTTC.

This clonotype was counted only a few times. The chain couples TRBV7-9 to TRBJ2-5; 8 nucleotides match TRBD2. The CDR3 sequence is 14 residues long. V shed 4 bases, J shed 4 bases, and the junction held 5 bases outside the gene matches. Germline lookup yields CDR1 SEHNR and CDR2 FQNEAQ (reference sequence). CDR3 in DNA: TGTGCCAGCAGCTCGAGCGGGGGTGGAGAGACCCAGTACTTC. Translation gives CASSSSGGGETQYF.

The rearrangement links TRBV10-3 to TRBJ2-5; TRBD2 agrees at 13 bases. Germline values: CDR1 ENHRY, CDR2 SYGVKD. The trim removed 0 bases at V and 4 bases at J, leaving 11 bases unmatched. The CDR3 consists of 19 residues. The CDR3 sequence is CAISESGTSGISSGETQYF. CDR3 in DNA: TGTGCCATCAGTGAGTCAGGGACTAGCGGGATTTCGAGTGGAGAGACCCAGTACTTC.

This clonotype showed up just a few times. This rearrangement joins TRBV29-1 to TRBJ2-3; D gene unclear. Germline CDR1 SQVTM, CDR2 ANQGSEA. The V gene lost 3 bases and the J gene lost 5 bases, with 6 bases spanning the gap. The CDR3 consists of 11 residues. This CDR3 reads CSVDPGDTQYF. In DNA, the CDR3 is TGCAGCGTTGATCCGGGAGATACGCAGTATTTT.

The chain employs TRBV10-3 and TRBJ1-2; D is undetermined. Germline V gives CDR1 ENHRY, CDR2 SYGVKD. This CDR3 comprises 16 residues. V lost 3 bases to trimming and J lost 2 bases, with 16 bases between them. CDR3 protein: CAISDRNKDQNYGYTF. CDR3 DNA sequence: TGTGCCATCAGTGACAGGAACAAAGACCAGAACTATGGCTACACCTTC.

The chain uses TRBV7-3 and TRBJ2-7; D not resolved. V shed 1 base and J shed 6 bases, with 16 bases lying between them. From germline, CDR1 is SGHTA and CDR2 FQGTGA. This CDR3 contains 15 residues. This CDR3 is CASSLNGGTLGEQYF. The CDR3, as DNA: TGTGCCAGCAGCTTAAACGGCGGCACTCTGGGCGAGCAGTACTTC.